This passage covers 17 T cell receptor beta chains from one sample sequenced in a study of cytomegalovirus exposure and HLA in healthy donors (dated by TCRdb to about 2017). Receptor amplification or capture employed the immunoSEQ multiplex PCR assay. The multiplex PCR relied on a mix of 60 forward primers for TCR Vbeta segments and 13 reverse primers for TCR Jbeta segments. The table was pulled from immuneACCESS by TCRdb, which kept in-frame rearrangements only. Such tables lose some clones; where checked, under half of the loss comes from unresolved V genes, and the rest has no known cause. The sample includes around 140,000 clones, with about 61% observed a single time. 2% to 3% of the sample is held by the ten biggest clonotypes. Sequenced: PBMCs. The receptors here all came from a woman aged 40 to 49 in good health and CMV-seronegative.

The sample holds a few counts of this clone. The chain couples TRBV7-2 to TRBJ2-5; 7 bases align to TRBD2. The J segment lost 2 bases and the V segment lost 2 bases, leaving 5 bases of the junction unmatched. This CDR3 is 15 amino acids long. Per the germline V gene, CDR1 is SGHTA and CDR2 is FQGNSA. This CDR3 is CASSLLLASQETQYF. The CDR3 coding sequence is TGTGCCAGCAGCTTATTACTAGCGTCGCAAGAGACCCAGTACTTC. The full variable domain, in which reference TRBV7-2 and TRBJ2-5 provide the parts outside the CDR3, is GAGVSQSPSNKVTEKGKDVELRCDPISGHTALYWYRQSLGQGLEFLIYFQGNSAPDKSGLPSDRFSAERTGGSVSTLTIQRTQQEDSAVYLCASSLLLASQETQYFGPGTRLLVL.

This chain links TRBV7-2 with TRBJ2-3; TRBD2 matches at 15 bases. The V segment lost 3 bases and the J segment 6 bases; nucleotides outside the gene matches: 4. This CDR3 region has 16 residues. Germline V gene data show CDR1 as SGHTA and CDR2 as FQGNSA. DNA of the CDR3: TGTGCCAGCAGCTTGGGACTAGCGGGGGGCCGGGATACGCAGTATTTT. Protein product: CASSLGLAGGRDTQYF.

The chain employs TRBV4-2 and TRBJ1-2; weak D call: TRBD1 (5 bases). Germline V lookup: CDR1 LGHNA, CDR2 YNFKEQ. Between the trimmed V and J ends, which lost 4 bases and 4 bases, there was a span of 19 bases. The CDR3 is 16 amino acids. The chain's CDR3 is CASSPVFSTVSYGYTF. Written as DNA, the CDR3 is TGTGCCAGCAGCCCCGTATTTTCGACAGTCAGCTATGGCTACACCTTC.

This clone was seen more than once but under ten times. J is TRBJ2-3 and V is TRBV5-1; TRBD2 matches 9 bases. The CDR3 is 14 amino acids. V lost 4 bases and J lost 4; bases outside the gene matches: 4. Germline values: CDR1 SGHRS, CDR2 YFSETQ. DNA for the CDR3: TGCGCCAGCAGCGCTAGCGGGGTGGCAGATACGCAGTATTTT. Its translation: CASSASGVADTQYF.

The rearrangement joins TRBV27 to TRBJ2-3, with D possibly matching TRBD1 (6 bases). CDR1 and CDR2 from the germline V gene are MNHEY and SMNVEV (reference sequence). The ends were cut back, 4 bases at V and 2 bases at J, with 13 bases in the middle. The length of the CDR3 is 15 residues. DNA of the CDR3: TGTGCCAGCAGTTACCAGGGGTCATACACAGATACGCAGTATTTT. Amino acid sequence: CASSYQGSYTDTQYF.

The chain combines TRBV15 with TRBJ2-2; D is perhaps TRBD1 (6 bases). The CDR3 loop spans 16 amino acids. The V end was cut by 5 bases, the J end by 1 base, with 14 bases between. Germline V CDR1 and CDR2: LNHNV, YYDKDF (reference sequence). Here the CDR3 reads CATSARRTENTGELFF. In nucleotides, the CDR3 is TGTGCCACCAGCGCCCGCCGGACAGAGAACACCGGGGAGCTGTTTTTT.

The V call is TRBV7-6, the J call TRBJ1-1, with TRBD1 matching over 7 bases. CDR1 SGHVS and CDR2 FNYEAQ come from the germline V gene. The trim removed 4 bases at V and 8 bases at J, leaving 4 bases unmatched. This CDR3 comprises 12 residues. This CDR3 reads CASSSPGGEAFF. CDR3 sequence (DNA): TGTGCCAGCAGCTCCCCAGGGGGGGAAGCTTTCTTT.

This chain links TRBV19 with TRBJ1-5, with TRBD1 matching 7 bases. From germline, CDR1 is LNHDA and CDR2 SQIVND (reference sequence). The CDR3 is 16 residues long. The junction had 10 bases not matched to a gene; V was cut back by 4 bases and J by 4 bases. The CDR3: CASSTGGHQLNQPQHF. The CDR3 DNA reads TGTGCCAGTAGTACAGGGGGACACCAATTAAATCAGCCCCAGCATTTT.

The V gene is TRBV14, the J gene TRBJ1-2; 8 nucleotides line up with TRBD1. Germline V gene lookup returns CDR1 SGHDN and CDR2 FVKESK. Trimming removed 2 bases from V and 8 bases from J; junction bases left unmatched: 7. CDR3 length equals 14 residues. This CDR3 is CASSQRSDRGGYTF. In nucleotides, the CDR3 is TGTGCCAGCAGCCAACGATCCGACAGGGGCGGCTACACCTTC.

The chain recombines TRBV19 with TRBJ1-2, with D tentatively TRBD1 (6 bases). CDR1 and CDR2 (germline): LNHDA, SQIVND (reference sequence). With 9 bases removed from V and 4 bases from J, the gap between germline ends came to 15 bases. The CDR3 runs to 13 residues. The CDR3 sequence: CASETGFSYGYTF. CDR3 bases: TGTGCCAGCGAAACAGGGTTTAGCTATGGCTACACCTTC.

The chain has TRBV6-5 and TRBJ1-1; D is undetermined. V lost 6 bases and J lost 1, with 15 bases in between. Germline-derived CDR1 and CDR2 are MNHEY and SVGAGI. This CDR3 has 15 amino acids. This CDR3 is CASRARAVKNTEAFF. The CDR3 coding sequence is TGTGCCAGCAGAGCGAGGGCAGTGAAGAACACTGAAGCTTTCTTT.

The rearrangement uses TRBV19 and TRBJ2-3, with TRBD2 identical over 7 bases. This CDR3 comprises 15 residues. V was pared by 1 base and J by 1 base, with 2 bases of the junction left unmatched. CDR1 is LNHDA, CDR2 SQIVND, per germline (reference sequence). The CDR3, as DNA: TGTGCCAGTAGTATAGGGAGCGGGGGCACAGATACGCAGTATTTT. As protein: CASSIGSGGTDTQYF.

The chain uses TRBV15 and TRBJ1-6; 12 positions agree with TRBD1. J was trimmed by 4 bases and V by 3 bases; bases with no gene match: 4. The CDR3 is made up of 17 amino acids. The germline V gene has CDR1 LNHNV and CDR2 YYDKDF (reference sequence). For the CDR3, the DNA is TGTGCCACCAGCAGGGCGGGACAGGGGGCTTATAATTCACCCCTCCACTTT. This sequence encodes CATSRAGQGAYNSPLHF.

This clone was picked up a small number of times. In the same sample, other DNA sequences code for this CDR3. This rearrangement joins TRBV15 to TRBJ2-1; 12 bases align to TRBD1. Germline V gives CDR1 LNHNV, CDR2 YYDKDF (reference sequence). CDR3 length: 16 residues. J gave up 8 bases and V 8 bases, and 13 bases lay outside the gene matches. Here the CDR3 DNA reads TGTGCCACCGGGCGGGGACCGGGACAGGGGGCAGATGAGCAGTTCTTC. Translating it yields CATGRGPGQGADEQFF.

This sequence joins TRBV5-4 and TRBJ1-4, with TRBD1 identical over 9 bases. The CDR3 spans 16 residues. V shed 0 bases and J 2 bases; nucleotides not matched to a gene: 2. CDR1 and CDR2 from the germline V gene are SGHNT and YYREEE (reference sequence). CDR3 residues: CASSLDRGLTNEKLFF. CDR3 coding DNA: TGTGCCAGCAGCTTGGACAGGGGGCTGACTAATGAAAAACTGTTTTTT. The full variable domain, its missing parts supplied by reference TRBV5-4 and TRBJ1-4, is ETGVTQSPTHLIKTRGQQVTLRCSSQSGHNTVSWYQQALGQGPQFIFQYYREEENGRGNFPPRFSGLQFPNYSSELNVNALELDDSALYLCASSLDRGLTNEKLFFGSGTQLSVL.

J is TRBJ2-7 and V is TRBV6-1; 8 nucleotides align to TRBD1. The CDR3 has 16 residues. V lost 4 bases and J lost 0; bases outside the gene matches: 8. Germline CDR1 MNHNS, CDR2 SASEGT. The chain's CDR3 is CASSGQGRLSSYEQYF. The CDR3 DNA sequence: TGTGCCAGCAGTGGACAGGGGCGACTTAGCTCCTACGAGCAGTACTTC.

V usage is TRBV5-8 and J usage is TRBJ2-6, with D possibly being TRBD1 (5 bases). The CDR3 runs to 16 residues. V dropped 4 bases and J dropped 0 bases, with 11 bases sitting between them. The germline gives CDR1 SGHTS, CDR2 YDEGEE. The CDR3 spells CASSLGQPSGANVLTF. For the CDR3, the DNA is TGTGCCAGCAGCCTCGGACAACCCTCTGGGGCCAACGTCCTGACTTTC.